This T cell receptor beta chain was sequenced during a study of CD8+ T cells in alopecia areata. Study information: In an open-label trial, patients got 5 to 10 mg tofacitinib twice daily.

RNA was isolated and reverse transcribed to cDNA, the sequencing template. Clones were sequenced by immunoSEQ multiplex PCR, and TCRdb holds only the in-frame ones, with some missing. Altogether more than 95,000 clones are present, 41% being singletons, with the ten largest covering approximately 1.5%. This receptor was identified in a human donor with alopecia areata. Sequencing used CD4+ T cells sorted from blood.

The CDR3 DNA is TGCGCCAGCAGCCGACAGACAAGCTCCTACGAGCAGTACTTC. This codes for CASSRQTSSYEQYF. The chain has TRBV4-1 and TRBJ2-7; tentative D call: TRBD1 (5 bases). V dropped 4 bases and J dropped 0 bases, with 10 bases sitting between them. The CDR3 totals 14 residues. The V gene's germline CDR1 is MGHRA and CDR2 YSYEKL.